Presented here are 2 T cell receptor beta chains from one specimen sequenced in a study of cytomegalovirus exposure and HLA in healthy donors. The PCR had 60 Vbeta and 13 Jbeta primers. The data were produced by immunoSEQ multiplex PCR, yet TCRdb's version contains in-frame clones alone and is incomplete. The repertoire holds 95,000 to 150,000 clones, with roughly 76% as singletons. The sample taken for sequencing was PBMCs. These receptor sequences come from a man aged 25-45 years in good health and CMV-seronegative.

The CDR3 spells CASSGTSGRETQYF. Here the CDR3 DNA reads TGTGCCAGCAGCGGGACTAGTGGGCGAGAGACCCAGTACTTC. The rearrangement links TRBV5-6 to TRBJ2-5; 8 bases fit TRBD2. Germline-derived CDR1 and CDR2 are SGHDT and YYEEEE. The CDR3 loop spans 14 amino acids. The V segment lost 4 bases and the J segment 4 bases; nucleotides outside the gene matches: 6.

This clone appeared a single time. CDR3 in DNA: TGCGCCAGCAGCTTAGGACAGCCCGCCCTCCAAGAGACCCAGTACTTC. Its translation: CASSLGQPALQETQYF. V and J are TRBV5-1 and TRBJ2-5, with D perhaps matching TRBD1 (6 bases). CDR1 is SGHRS, CDR2 YFSETQ, per germline. Trimming cost V 2 bases and J 1 base, with 15 bases left between them. The CDR3 consists of 16 residues. The whole variable domain, remainder taken from reference TRBV5-1 and TRBJ2-5, is KAGVTQTPRYLIKTRGQQVTLSCSPISGHRSVSWYQQTPGQGLQFLFEYFSETQRNKGNFPGRFSGRQFSNSRSEMNVSTLELGDSALYLCASSLGQPALQETQYFGPGTRLLVL.